These 23 T cell receptor beta chains originate from one sample sequenced in a study of shared clonotypes between healthy human individuals (TCRdb year 2020). Libraries were made using the immunoSEQ multiplex PCR assay. The table comes from immuneACCESS by way of TCRdb, which keeps in-frame sequences with V and J called. Part of the clones is missing from these tables; in studies checked, under half for an unresolved V gene and the rest for unknown reasons. This sample comprises 2 million to 2.5 million clones, roughly 95% of them detected only once. Approximately 0.13% of the sample rests with the top ten. The sequenced sample consisted of naive CD4+ T cells sorted from blood. The cell subset or site label here, explained by the study, means: CD45RA+ positively selected. These receptor sequences come from a man in his late teens or twenties in good health.

Comments on this clone: The sample carries other DNA sequences with the same CDR3. The V and J genes are TRBV20-1 and TRBJ2-5; D ambiguous. From germline, CDR1 is DFQATT and CDR2 SNEGSKA (reference sequence). The CDR3 has 10 amino acids. V was shortened by 5 bases and J by 4 bases, with 5 bases between the two germline ends. The CDR3 reads CSAVGETQYF. The CDR3 DNA sequence: TGCAGTGCTGTAGGAGAGACCCAGTACTTC.

The J gene is TRBJ1-3, the V gene TRBV2; D gene ambiguous. CDR1 SNHLY and CDR2 FYNNEI come from the germline V gene. The CDR3 totals 15 residues. Trimming left V 0 bases short and J 0 bases short, with 6 bases between. The CDR3, as DNA: TGTGCCAGCAGTGAAGCGCCTTACTCTGGAAACACCATATATTTT. Protein product: CASSEAPYSGNTIYF.

The chain has TRBV27 and TRBJ1-2; 8 bases are shared with TRBD1. The CDR3 sequence is 13 residues long. Germline lookup yields CDR1 MNHEY and CDR2 SMNVEV (reference sequence). V lost 5 bases to trimming and J lost 4 bases; unmatched junction nucleotides: 3. The CDR3 coding sequence is TGTGCCAGCAGTCTACAGGGGGTCTATGGCTACACCTTC. The encoded protein is CASSLQGVYGYTF.

This rearrangement joins TRBV27 to TRBJ2-4, with 8 bases matching TRBD1. The length of the CDR3 is 18 residues. Trimming took 2 bases from V and 1 from J; bases not matched to a gene: 10. From germline, CDR1 is MNHEY and CDR2 SMNVEV (reference sequence). The CDR3 is CASSLGQGAGGAKNIQYF. The DNA for the CDR3 is TGTGCCAGCAGTTTAGGCCAGGGGGCCGGGGGCGCCAAAAACATTCAGTACTTC.

The chain employs TRBV30 and TRBJ1-1; TRBD1 is a possible D gene (5 bases). The CDR3 contains 16 residues. V shed 0 bases and J shed 1 base, with 15 bases lying between them. Germline V lookup: CDR1 GTSNPN, CDR2 SVGIG (reference sequence). For the CDR3, the DNA is TGTGCCTGGAGTGTAGGATGGGGCGGAGAGAACACTGAAGCTTTCTTT. Protein product: CAWSVGWGGENTEAFF. The full variable domain, its missing parts supplied by reference TRBV30 and TRBJ1-1, is SQTIHQWPATLVQPVGSPLSLECTVEGTSNPNLYWYRQAAGRGLQLLFYSVGIGQISSEVPQNLSASRPQDRQFILSSKKLLLSDSGFYLCAWSVGWGGENTEAFFGQGTRLTVV.

The rearrangement uses TRBV9 and TRBJ1-6; D ambiguous. Germline lookup yields CDR1 SGDLS and CDR2 YYNGEE. CDR3 length equals 16 residues. With 1 base removed from V and 0 bases from J, the gap between germline ends came to 8 bases. As DNA, the CDR3 is TGTGCCAGCAGCGTATTAATGGACTCCTATAATTCACCCCTCCACTTT. This translates into CASSVLMDSYNSPLHF.

This sequence joins TRBV18 and TRBJ1-2; D perhaps matches TRBD1 (6 bases). The CDR3 length is 13 residues. V lost 1 base, J lost 8 bases, and 11 bases lay in between. In germline, CDR1 is KGHSH, CDR2 LQKENI. The CDR3 sequence: CASSPLGTSGYTF. CDR3 sequence (DNA): TGTGCCAGCTCACCACTTGGGACATCCGGCTACACCTTC.

This clone was counted a single time. This sequence joins TRBV27 and TRBJ2-7, with TRBD2 identical over 7 bases. The ends lost 11 bases at V and 4 bases at J; junction bases unmatched: 17. The CDR3 is 15 amino acids. The germline V gene has CDR1 MNHEY and CDR2 SMNVEV (reference sequence). In DNA, the CDR3 is TGTGCCGCCGCCCGCAACGGACTAGACAATTACGAGCAGTACTTC. It is translated as CAAARNGLDNYEQYF.

The chain links TRBV18 to TRBJ1-2; TRBD1 agrees at 10 bases. With V trimmed by 6 bases and J by 2 bases, 0 bases remained unmatched. CDR1 and CDR2 (germline): KGHSH, LQKENI. CDR3 length: 13 residues. As DNA, the CDR3 is TGTGCCAGCTCGGGACAGGGGAACTATGGCTACACCTTC. Translating gives CASSGQGNYGYTF.

This sequence joins TRBV28 and TRBJ1-5, with 8 bases fitting TRBD1. The CDR3 covers 13 residues. Per germline, CDR1 MDHEN and CDR2 SYDVKM. After removal of 6 bases from V and 6 bases from J, the junction contained 4 bases not matched to a gene. Here the CDR3 reads CASSQTGAQPQHF. The CDR3 region has the DNA TGTGCCAGCAGCCAGACAGGGGCTCAGCCCCAGCATTTT.

The chain carries TRBV10-3 and TRBJ1-3; D call uncertain. Germline V gives CDR1 ENHRY, CDR2 SYGVKD. Trimming took 2 bases from V and 3 from J, leaving 11 bases between them. This CDR3 has 15 amino acids. The CDR3 region is CAISEAVLSGNTIYF. The CDR3 nucleotides read TGTGCCATCAGTGAGGCAGTCCTCAGTGGAAACACCATATATTTT.

The chain employs TRBV2 and TRBJ1-4; D might be TRBD1 (5 bases). This CDR3 is built from 13 residues. The germline gives CDR1 SNHLY, CDR2 FYNNEI. V was shortened by 7 bases and J by 7 bases, with 13 bases between the two germline ends. This CDR3 reads CASTQGPSEKLFF. The CDR3 bases are TGTGCCAGCACCCAGGGACCGAGTGAAAAACTGTTTTTT.

The rearrangement uses TRBV30 and TRBJ1-1; no reliable D call. The CDR3 contains 13 residues. CDR1 is GTSNPN and CDR2 is SVGIG in the germline V gene (reference sequence). Between the trimmed V and J ends, which lost 4 bases and 5 bases, there was a span of 14 bases. CDR3 in amino acids: CAWTLFSRTEAFF. CDR3 DNA sequence: TGTGCCTGGACTTTGTTTTCGAGGACTGAAGCTTTCTTT.

The chain joins TRBV5-1 to TRBJ2-5; D perhaps matches TRBD2 (6 bases). Germline-derived CDR1 and CDR2 are SGHRS and YFSETQ. The ends were cut back, 4 bases at V and 5 bases at J, with 18 bases in the middle. This CDR3 contains 15 residues. The CDR3 nucleotides read TGCGCCAGCAGCGGGGGGACCTCCCACGGGGAGACCCAGTACTTC. Its protein product is CASSGGTSHGETQYF.

The V gene is TRBV5-4, the J gene TRBJ2-3; 8 positions agree with TRBD2. Trimming removed 9 bases from V and 4 bases from J; junction bases left unmatched: 7. CDR3 length equals 13 residues. In germline, CDR1 is SGHNT, CDR2 YYREEE (reference sequence). Written as DNA, the CDR3 is TGTGCCATTCCATCGGGGGGGGCAGATACGCAGTATTTT. Its translation: CAIPSGGADTQYF.

V is TRBV7-9 and J is TRBJ2-7; 8 bases agree with TRBD2. The CDR3 covers 15 residues. V was clipped by 6 bases and J by 5 bases; unmatched bases: 12. CDR1 SEHNR and CDR2 FQNEAQ come from the germline V gene (reference sequence). CDR3 loop: CASRGGPSGSDEQYF. The CDR3 nucleotides are TGTGCCAGCAGGGGCGGCCCCAGCGGGAGTGACGAGCAGTACTTC.

The rearrangement joins TRBV2 to TRBJ1-1; D unresolved. The CDR3 contains 13 residues. The V end was cut by 6 bases, the J end by 2 bases, with 10 bases between. Looked up from germline, CDR1 is SNHLY and CDR2 is FYNNEI. The CDR3 spells CASSLTLNTEAFF. CDR3 nucleotide sequence: TGTGCCAGCAGCCTCACACTTAACACTGAAGCTTTCTTT.

With regard to this clone: This specimen includes other DNA sequences encoding the same CDR3. V is TRBV5-5 and J is TRBJ1-5, with a possible D match to TRBD1 (6 bases). The germline V and J ends were trimmed by 0 bases and 0 bases, with 7 bases remaining between them. CDR3 length equals 15 residues. In germline, CDR1 is SGHKS, CDR2 YYEKEE (reference sequence). The CDR3 nucleotides are TGTGCCAGCAGCTTGGAAGGGGGTAGCAATCAGCCCCAGCATTTT. It codes for CASSLEGGSNQPQHF. The variable domain in full, with the rest retrieved from reference TRBV5-5 and TRBJ1-5, is DAGVTQSPTHLIKTRGQQVTLRCSPISGHKSVSWYQQVLGQGPQFIFQYYEKEERGRGNFPDRFSARQFPNYSSELNVNALLLGDSALYLCASSLEGGSNQPQHFGDGTRLSIL.

This clone was counted between two and nine times. This chain connects TRBV15 to TRBJ1-2; D gene unclear. Trimming stripped 8 bases from V and 4 bases from J, with 14 bases between. Germline CDR1 and CDR2: LNHNV and YYDKDF (reference sequence). This CDR3 comprises 13 residues. CDR3 nucleotide sequence: TGTGCCACCCGCACCACTTTGGGCTATGGCTACACCTTC. It translates to CATRTTLGYGYTF.

This chain uses TRBV15 with TRBJ1-2; TRBD1 agrees at 7 bases. CDR1 and CDR2 from the germline V gene are LNHNV and YYDKDF (reference sequence). After removal of 0 bases from V and 6 bases from J, the junction contained 10 bases not matched to a gene. The CDR3 runs to 16 residues. The CDR3 protein is CATSRDWAGGDHGYTF. In DNA, the CDR3 is TGTGCCACCAGCAGAGATTGGGCAGGGGGAGACCATGGCTACACCTTC. The variable domain in full, completed from reference TRBV15 and TRBJ1-2, reads DAMVIQNPRYQVTQFGKPVTLSCSQTLNHNVMYWYQQKSSQAPKLLFHYYDKDFNNEADTPDNFQSRRPNTSFCFLDIRSPGLGDTAMYLCATSRDWAGGDHGYTFGSGTRLTVV.

The chain is built from TRBV6-6 and TRBJ1-3; D ambiguous. CDR1 MNHNY and CDR2 SVGAGI come from the germline V gene (reference sequence). The CDR3 consists of 14 residues. V lost 8 bases and J lost 0, with 11 bases in between. The CDR3 DNA is TGTGCCAGCTTCCTCACCCCCTCTGGAAACACCATATATTTT. Translating it yields CASFLTPSGNTIYF.

The chain links TRBV5-4 to TRBJ2-6; 8 bases map to TRBD2. Trimming took 4 bases from V and 4 from J; bases not matched to a gene: 4. Per the germline V gene, CDR1 is SGHNT and CDR2 is YYREEE (reference sequence). The CDR3 sequence is 15 residues long. DNA of the CDR3: TGTGCCAGCAGCCCCGGGGGGGTGGGGGCCAACGTCCTGACTTTC. Its protein is CASSPGGVGANVLTF.

This chain connects TRBV7-2 to TRBJ2-1; 10 bases agree with TRBD2. The CDR3 extends over 19 amino acids. Germline V lookup: CDR1 SGHTA, CDR2 FQGNSA. Unmatched junction bases numbered 19, after V lost 4 bases and J lost 7 bases. CDR3 loop: CASSSPRGGPSGSGNEQFF. Written as DNA, the CDR3 is TGTGCCAGCAGCTCCCCCCGGGGAGGTCCTAGCGGGAGTGGGAATGAGCAGTTCTTC.